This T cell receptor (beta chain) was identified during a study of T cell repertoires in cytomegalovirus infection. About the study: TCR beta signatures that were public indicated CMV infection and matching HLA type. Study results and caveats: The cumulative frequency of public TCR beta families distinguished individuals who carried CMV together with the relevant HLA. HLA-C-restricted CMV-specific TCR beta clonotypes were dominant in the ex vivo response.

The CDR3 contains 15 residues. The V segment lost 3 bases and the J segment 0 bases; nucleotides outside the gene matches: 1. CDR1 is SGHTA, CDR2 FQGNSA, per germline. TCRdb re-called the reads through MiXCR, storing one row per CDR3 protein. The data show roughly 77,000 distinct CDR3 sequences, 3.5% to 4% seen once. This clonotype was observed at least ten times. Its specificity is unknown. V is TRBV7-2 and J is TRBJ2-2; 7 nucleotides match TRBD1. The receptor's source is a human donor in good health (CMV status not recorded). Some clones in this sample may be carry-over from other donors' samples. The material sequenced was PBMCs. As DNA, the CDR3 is TGTGCCAGCAGCTTGGGGACAGCGAACACCGGGGAGCTGTTTTTT. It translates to CASSLGTANTGELFF.